Listed here are 9 T cell receptor beta chains from one sample, sequenced in a study of neurological immune-mediated disorders. A single record per CDR3 protein comes from TCRdb applying MiXCR to the 5' RACE reads. This table holds about 50,000 distinct CDR3 sequences, 7% to 10% found once. Noted time point: longitudinal time-point 3. Sequencing was performed on PBMCs. All receptors come from a woman in her forties in good health.

This clonotype occurred many times. The chain couples TRBV7-2 to TRBJ1-4; D ambiguous. The ends were cut back, 2 bases at V and 0 bases at J, with 7 bases in the middle. Germline assignment: CDR1 SGHTA and CDR2 FQGNSA. The CDR3 contains 15 residues. For the CDR3, the DNA is TGTGCCAGCAGCTTAATGAGTGCAACTAATGAAAAACTGTTTTTT. This sequence encodes CASSLMSATNEKLFF.

This clonotype came up many times. This chain joins TRBV6-2 or TRBV6-3 and TRBJ1-1, with 9 bases aligning to TRBD1. CDR3 length: 18 residues. With V trimmed by 0 bases and J by 7 bases, 15 bases remained unmatched. From germline, CDR1 is MNHEY and CDR2 SVGEGT. CDR3 DNA: TGTGCCAGCAGTTACTCTGTTGGCGAAGGACAGGGGATAGATGAAGCTTTCTTT. Translating gives CASSYSVGEGQGIDEAFF.

This clonotype was counted at least ten times. V usage is TRBV12-3 or TRBV12-4 and J usage is TRBJ1-1; D gene ambiguous. The CDR3 length is 14 residues. V was cut by 2 bases and J by 5 bases, with 12 bases left in between. The CDR3 here is CASSLSWAGTEAFF. CDR3 bases: TGTGCCAGCAGTTTAAGCTGGGCCGGAACTGAAGCTTTCTTT.

There are many counts of this clonotype. The V and J genes are TRBV10-3 and TRBJ2-3; 8 bases line up with TRBD2. The CDR3 is 15 residues long. The germline gives CDR1 ENHRY, CDR2 SYGVKD. J gave up 2 bases and V 10 bases, and 11 bases lay outside the gene matches. The CDR3 DNA follows: TGTGCCACCACCCAGACTAGCGAGATCACAGATACGCAGTATTTT. Amino acid sequence: CATTQTSEITDTQYF.

This clonotype came up many times. The rearrangement uses TRBV20-1 and TRBJ2-1; D remains ambiguous. Trimming cost V 5 bases and J 9 bases, with 20 bases left between them. Germline V gene sequence: CDR1 DFQATT, CDR2 SNEGSKA (reference sequence). The CDR3 loop spans 14 amino acids. This chain's CDR3 is CSAGHIGFGSEQFF. The CDR3 DNA reads as TGCAGTGCTGGGCATATAGGTTTCGGCAGTGAGCAGTTCTTC.

There are many counts of this clonotype. J is TRBJ1-1 and V is TRBV5-5; D uncertain. This CDR3 contains 13 residues. Trimming shortened V by 2 bases and J by 6 bases, and 11 bases separated the two germline ends. The germline V gene encodes CDR1 SGHKS and CDR2 YYEKEE (reference sequence). In DNA, the CDR3 is TGTGCCAGCAGCTTACCTCAGGAGGCTGAAGCTTTCTTT. This sequence encodes CASSLPQEAEAFF.

This clonotype was counted ten times or more. The V gene is TRBV29-1, the J gene TRBJ1-1; D may be TRBD1 (5 bases). This CDR3 spans 13 amino acids. Trimming took 6 bases from V and 0 from J, leaving 11 bases between them. Germline CDR1 SQVTM, CDR2 ANQGSEA. Here the CDR3 reads CSVLAQVNTEAFF. The DNA for the CDR3 is TGCAGCGTCCTTGCACAGGTGAACACTGAAGCTTTCTTT. The full variable domain, with the rest looked up from reference TRBV29-1 and TRBJ1-1, is SAVISQKPSRDICQRGTSLTIQCQVDSQVTMMFWYRQQPGQSLTLIATANQGSEATYESGFVIDKFPISRPNLTFSTLTVSNMSPEDSSIYLCSVLAQVNTEAFFGQGTRLTVV.

This clonotype was seen at least ten times. V is TRBV20-1 and J is TRBJ1-2; possible D gene TRBD1, 6 bases. V lost 0 bases and J lost 7, with 18 bases in between. Germline lookup yields CDR1 DFQATT and CDR2 SNEGSKA (reference sequence). The CDR3 runs to 15 residues. CDR3 amino acids: CSARDRKQGDGGYTF. CDR3 in DNA: TGCAGTGCTAGAGACCGTAAACAGGGTGACGGTGGCTACACCTTC.

This clonotype was seen at least ten times. The V and J genes are TRBV5-6 and TRBJ2-5, with 10 bases that match TRBD1. V was pared by 4 bases and J by 2 bases, with 8 bases of the junction left unmatched. The CDR3 is 16 residues long. The V gene's germline CDR1 is SGHDT and CDR2 YYEEEE. CDR3 DNA sequence: TGTGCCAGCAGCCTCGGACAGGGGGAAGGACAAGAGACCCAGTACTTC. It encodes CASSLGQGEGQETQYF.